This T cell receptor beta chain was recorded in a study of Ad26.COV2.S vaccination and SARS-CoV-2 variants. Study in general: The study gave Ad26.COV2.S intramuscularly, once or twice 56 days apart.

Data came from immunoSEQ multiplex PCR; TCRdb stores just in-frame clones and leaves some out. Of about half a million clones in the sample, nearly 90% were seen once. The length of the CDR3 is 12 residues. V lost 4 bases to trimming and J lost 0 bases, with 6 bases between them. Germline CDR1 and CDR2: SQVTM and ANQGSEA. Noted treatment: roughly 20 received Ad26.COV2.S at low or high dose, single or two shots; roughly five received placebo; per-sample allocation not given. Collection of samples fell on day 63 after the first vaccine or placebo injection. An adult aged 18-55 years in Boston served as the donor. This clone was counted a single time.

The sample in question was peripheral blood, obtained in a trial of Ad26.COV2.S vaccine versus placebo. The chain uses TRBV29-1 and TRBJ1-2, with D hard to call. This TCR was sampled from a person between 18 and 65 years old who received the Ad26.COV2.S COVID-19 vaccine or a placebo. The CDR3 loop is CSVVGTNYGYTF. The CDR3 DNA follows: TGCAGCGTTGTAGGGACTAACTATGGCTACACCTTC.